The 20 T cell receptor beta chains presented below share a single source sample, sequenced in a study of memory CD4+ T cells and cytomegalovirus serostatus. Assay: immunoSEQ multiplex PCR; the TCRdb copy retains only in-frame clones and omits some. The sample lists about 41,000 clones; 70% to 80% were seen once. The sort gate was single viable CD3+CD4+CD8-CD45RO+ cells for memory CD4+ T cells. Input material: memory CD4+ T cells from blood. Receptors were obtained from an adult in good health and CMV-seronegative.

The rearrangement joins TRBV4-3 to TRBJ1-1; no clear D. V was shortened by 0 bases and J by 1 base, with 9 bases between the two germline ends. The CDR3 totals 15 residues. The germline CDR1 and CDR2 sequences are LGHNA and YSLEER. The CDR3 protein is CASSQEWLGNTEAFF. The CDR3 bases are TGCGCCAGCAGCCAAGAGTGGTTAGGGAACACTGAAGCTTTCTTT.

In this sample, this clone turned up once. The rearrangement uses TRBV7-3 and TRBJ2-3; 13 bases match TRBD2. The V gene's germline CDR1 is SGHTA and CDR2 FQGTGA. Unmatched junction bases numbered 8, after V lost 2 bases and J lost 3 bases. The CDR3 contains 18 residues. CDR3 nucleotide sequence: TGTGCCAGCAGCTTAGGACTAGCGGGGGCCCTCCGGACAGATACGCAGTATTTT. It is translated as CASSLGLAGALRTDTQYF.

The chain joins TRBV2 to TRBJ2-7; maybe TRBD2 (6 bases). CDR1 is SNHLY and CDR2 is FYNNEI in the germline V gene. This CDR3 has 13 residues. V was pared by 4 bases and J by 6 bases, with 13 bases between. CDR3 region: CASSATSGGEQYF. The CDR3 DNA sequence: TGTGCCAGCAGTGCGACTAGTGGGGGCGAGCAGTACTTC. Combining the CDR3 with reference TRBV2 and TRBJ2-7 gives the whole variable domain EPEVTQTPSHQVTQMGQEVILRCVPISNHLYFYWYRQILGQKVEFLVSFYNNEISEKSEIFDDQFSVERPDGSNFTLKIRSTKLEDSAMYFCASSATSGGEQYFGPGTRLTVT.

The J gene is TRBJ1-1, the V gene TRBV7-9; 9 positions match TRBD1. The CDR3 spans 14 residues. Germline assignment: CDR1 SEHNR and CDR2 FQNEAQ (reference sequence). V shed 4 bases, J shed 4 bases, and the junction held 4 bases outside the gene matches. CDR3 sequence reads: CASSSTGGFTEAFF. The CDR3 coding sequence is TGTGCCAGCAGCTCGACAGGGGGGTTCACTGAAGCTTTCTTT.

The rearrangement links TRBV25-1 to TRBJ2-1; 7 bases map to TRBD2. Trimming at V came to 3 bases and at J to 8 bases, leaving 7 bases not matched to a gene. This CDR3 is built from 14 residues. Per the germline V gene, CDR1 is MGHDK and CDR2 is SYGVNS. The chain's CDR3 is CASSDLGGGDEQFF. CDR3 sequence (DNA): TGTGCCAGCAGTGACCTGGGGGGAGGGGATGAGCAGTTCTTC. The whole variable domain, filled in from reference TRBV25-1 and TRBJ2-1, reads EADIYQTPRYLVIGTGKKITLECSQTMGHDKMYWYQQDPGMELHLIHYSYGVNSTEKGDLSSESTVSRIRTEHFPLTLESARPSHTSQYLCASSDLGGGDEQFFGPGTRLTVL.

CDR3 in DNA: TGTGCCAGCAGCTCCATCTCCAGGGATACTGAAGCTTTCTTT. It specifies CASSSISRDTEAFF. J is TRBJ1-1 and V is TRBV7-2; D might be TRBD1 (5 bases). The CDR3 extends over 14 amino acids. V lost 4 bases and J lost 5, with 14 bases in between. Germline CDR1 is SGHTA and CDR2 is FQGNSA.

Notes on this clone: As the CDR3 is not closed by the conserved phenylalanine or tryptophan, this likely results from a read error. This chain links TRBV19 with TRBJ1-2; no clear D. V was pared by 5 bases and J by 4 bases, with 11 bases between. Germline V gene data show CDR1 as LNHDA and CDR2 as SQIVND (reference sequence). This CDR3 spans 13 amino acids. In DNA form, the CDR3 reads TGTGCCAGTAGTCCGTGGACGGTCTATGGCTACACCCTC. Translating gives CASSPWTVYGYTL.

The chain has TRBV4-2 and TRBJ2-6, with 7 bases matching TRBD1. V was clipped by 3 bases and J by 0 bases; unmatched bases: 5. CDR3 length: 17 residues. From germline, CDR1 is LGHNA and CDR2 YNFKEQ. In DNA form, the CDR3 reads TGTGCCAGCAGCCAGACAGGGACGGACTCTGGGGCCAACGTCCTGACTTTC. Translated: CASSQTGTDSGANVLTF.

The CDR3 is CASSLGTYEQYF. CDR3 coding DNA: TGTGCCAGCTCACTAGGGACTTACGAGCAGTACTTC. The rearrangement joins TRBV18 to TRBJ2-7; perhaps TRBD2 as D (6 bases). Germline CDR1 is KGHSH and CDR2 is LQKENI. The V gene lost 4 bases and the J gene lost 4 bases, with 8 bases spanning the gap. CDR3 length: 12 residues.

This chain joins TRBV5-8 and TRBJ2-1, with D unresolved. The germline V gene encodes CDR1 SGHTS and CDR2 YDEGEE. V lost 7 bases and J lost 3, with 11 bases in between. CDR3 length equals 13 residues. The CDR3, as DNA: TGTGCCAGCGGAAACTACGACTACAATGAGCAGTTCTTC. This codes for CASGNYDYNEQFF.

This clone appeared a few times. The gene calls are TRBV5-1 and TRBJ2-3; unclear D gene. The V gene lost 0 bases and the J gene lost 0 bases, with 8 bases spanning the gap. CDR1 and CDR2 from the germline V gene are SGHRS and YFSETQ. The CDR3 extends over 15 amino acids. CDR3 in amino acids: CASSLALPSTDTQYF. The CDR3 bases are TGCGCCAGCAGCTTGGCACTTCCTAGCACAGATACGCAGTATTTT.

The gene calls are TRBV7-9 and TRBJ1-2, with D maybe TRBD1 (6 bases). The CDR3 is made up of 13 amino acids. V was clipped by 5 bases and J by 6 bases, with 13 bases between them. The germline V gene has CDR1 SEHNR and CDR2 FQNEAQ (reference sequence). The CDR3 sequence is CASSRERTDGYTF. CDR3 nucleotide sequence: TGTGCCAGCAGCCGAGAGCGGACAGATGGCTACACCTTC.

The rearrangement links TRBV18 to TRBJ1-1; D gene uncertain. CDR1 KGHSH and CDR2 LQKENI come from the germline V gene. This CDR3 region has 16 residues. V lost 3 bases to trimming and J lost 0 bases, with 14 bases between them. CDR3: CASSPQDGHMNTEAFF. CDR3 bases: TGTGCCAGCTCACCCCAAGACGGCCACATGAACACTGAAGCTTTCTTT.

The chain has TRBV4-3 and TRBJ2-1; D is uncertain. This CDR3 region has 15 residues. Germline V gene sequence: CDR1 LGHNA, CDR2 YSLEER. Trimming took off 6 bases at V and 4 bases at J, with 16 bases between the two ends. As DNA, the CDR3 is TGCGCCAGCAGTCAAAGACGGAGCCTTTACAATGAGCAGTTCTTC. This translates into CASSQRRSLYNEQFF.

The CDR3 sequence is CASGITGGGDTQYF. The CDR3 bases are TGCGCCAGCGGCATAACAGGGGGCGGAGATACGCAGTATTTT. V usage is TRBV5-1 and J usage is TRBJ2-3, with 9 bases aligning to TRBD1. Germline lookup yields CDR1 SGHRS and CDR2 YFSETQ. The CDR3 covers 14 residues. V lost 7 bases, J lost 5 bases, and 8 bases stayed unmatched.

The rearrangement links TRBV7-2 to TRBJ2-3; D not resolved. This CDR3 has 15 amino acids. Trimming took 5 bases from V and 4 from J, leaving 16 bases between them. Germline V gives CDR1 SGHTA, CDR2 FQGNSA. This CDR3 reads CASSLLGVASDTQYF. CDR3 nucleotides: TGTGCCAGCAGCCTCCTCGGAGTCGCCTCAGATACGCAGTATTTT.

The chain links TRBV5-1 to TRBJ2-3, with D perhaps TRBD2 (6 bases). The CDR3 spans 16 residues. V was trimmed by 1 base and J by 0 bases, leaving 12 bases between them. Germline CDR1 is SGHRS and CDR2 is YFSETQ. DNA for the CDR3: TGCGCCAGCAGCTTGTTCGGGGGATCTAGCACAGATACGCAGTATTTT. This encodes CASSLFGGSSTDTQYF.

This clone was observed a single time. This chain uses TRBV5-4 with TRBJ2-4; TRBD1 matches at 8 bases. Germline CDR1 is SGHNT and CDR2 is YYREEE (reference sequence). The CDR3 contains 17 residues. Trimming cost V 1 base and J 3 bases; bases outside gene matches: 9. The CDR3 sequence: CASSLKSRGQGKNIQYF. The CDR3 nucleotides read TGTGCCAGCAGCTTGAAGAGCAGGGGGCAGGGCAAAAACATTCAGTACTTC. The full variable domain, its missing parts supplied by reference TRBV5-4 and TRBJ2-4, is ETGVTQSPTHLIKTRGQQVTLRCSSQSGHNTVSWYQQALGQGPQFIFQYYREEENGRGNFPPRFSGLQFPNYSSELNVNALELDDSALYLCASSLKSRGQGKNIQYFGAGTRLSVL.

This clone showed up just once. The chain combines TRBV2 with TRBJ1-4; a possible D gene is TRBD1 (6 bases). The V gene lost 6 bases and the J gene lost 0 bases, with 11 bases spanning the gap. The length of the CDR3 is 15 residues. Germline V gives CDR1 SNHLY, CDR2 FYNNEI. CDR3 sequence (DNA): TGTGCCAGCAGGCGACAGGACGCAACTAATGAAAAACTGTTTTTT. This encodes CASRRQDATNEKLFF.

This clone was counted once. The V and J genes are TRBV29-1 and TRBJ1-4, with D tentatively TRBD1 (5 bases). The CDR3 has 12 amino acids. Germline loops: CDR1 SQVTM, CDR2 ANQGSEA. Trimming cost V 3 bases and J 10 bases, with 12 bases left between them. The CDR3 protein is CSVEEYGGKLFF. CDR3 sequence (DNA): TGCAGCGTTGAGGAATATGGGGGAAAACTGTTTTTT. Full variable domain (rest looked up from reference TRBV29-1 and TRBJ1-4): SAVISQKPSRDICQRGTSLTIQCQVDSQVTMMFWYRQQPGQSLTLIATANQGSEATYESGFVIDKFPISRPNLTFSTLTVSNMSPEDSSIYLCSVEEYGGKLFFGSGTQLSVL.